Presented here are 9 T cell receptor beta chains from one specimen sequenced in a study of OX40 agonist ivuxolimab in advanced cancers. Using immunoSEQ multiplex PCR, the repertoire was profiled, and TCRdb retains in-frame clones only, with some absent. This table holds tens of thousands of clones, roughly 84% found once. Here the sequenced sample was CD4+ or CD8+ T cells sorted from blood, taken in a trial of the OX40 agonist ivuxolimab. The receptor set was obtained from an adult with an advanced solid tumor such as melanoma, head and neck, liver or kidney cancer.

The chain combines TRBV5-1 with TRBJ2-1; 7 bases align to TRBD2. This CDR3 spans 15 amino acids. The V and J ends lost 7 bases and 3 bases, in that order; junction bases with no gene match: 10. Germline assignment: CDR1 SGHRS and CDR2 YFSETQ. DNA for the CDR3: TGCGCCAGCTTAGCGGGTGATCCCAGCTACAATGAGCAGTTCTTC. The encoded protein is CASLAGDPSYNEQFF.

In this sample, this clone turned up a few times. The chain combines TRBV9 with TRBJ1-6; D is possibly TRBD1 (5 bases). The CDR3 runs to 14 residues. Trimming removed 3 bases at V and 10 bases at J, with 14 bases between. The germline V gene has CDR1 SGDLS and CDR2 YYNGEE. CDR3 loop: CASSGSLRGSPLHF. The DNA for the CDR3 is TGTGCCAGCAGCGGCTCTCTTAGGGGCTCACCCCTCCACTTT.

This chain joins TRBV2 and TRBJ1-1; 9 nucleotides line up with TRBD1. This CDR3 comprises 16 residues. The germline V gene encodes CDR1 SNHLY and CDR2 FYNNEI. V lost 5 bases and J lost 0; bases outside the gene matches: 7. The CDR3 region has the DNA TGTGCCAGCAGTCCTAGGGGGACAGGGCTGAACACTGAAGCTTTCTTT. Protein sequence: CASSPRGTGLNTEAFF.

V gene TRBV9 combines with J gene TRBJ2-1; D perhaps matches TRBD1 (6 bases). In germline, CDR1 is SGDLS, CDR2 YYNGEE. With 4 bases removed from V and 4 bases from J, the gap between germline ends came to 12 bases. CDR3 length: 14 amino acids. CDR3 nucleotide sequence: TGTGCCAGCAGCCCCGGGACAATATACAATGAGCAGTTCTTC. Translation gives CASSPGTIYNEQFF.

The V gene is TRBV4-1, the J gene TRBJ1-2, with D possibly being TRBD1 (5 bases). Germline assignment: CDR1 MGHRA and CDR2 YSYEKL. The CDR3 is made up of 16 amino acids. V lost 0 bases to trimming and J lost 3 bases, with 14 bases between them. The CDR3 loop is CASSQDLDSKYYGYTF. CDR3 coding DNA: TGCGCCAGCAGCCAAGATCTCGACAGCAAGTACTATGGCTACACCTTC.

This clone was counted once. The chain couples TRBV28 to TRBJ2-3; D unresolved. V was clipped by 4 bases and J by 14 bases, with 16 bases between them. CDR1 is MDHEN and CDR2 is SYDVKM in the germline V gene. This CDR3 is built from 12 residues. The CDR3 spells CASSSVLDRWYF. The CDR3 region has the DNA TGTGCCAGCAGTTCCGTCCTAGATAGATGGTATTTT.

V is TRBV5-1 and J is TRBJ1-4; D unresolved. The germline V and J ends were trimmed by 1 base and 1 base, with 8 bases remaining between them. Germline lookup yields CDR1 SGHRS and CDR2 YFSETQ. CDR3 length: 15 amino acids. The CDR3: CASSLSRGTNEKLFF. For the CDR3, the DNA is TGCGCCAGCAGCTTGTCCCGGGGAACTAATGAAAAACTGTTTTTT.

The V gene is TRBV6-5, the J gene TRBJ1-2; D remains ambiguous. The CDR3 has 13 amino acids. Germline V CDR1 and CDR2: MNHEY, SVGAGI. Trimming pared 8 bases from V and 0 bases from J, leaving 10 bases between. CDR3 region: CASWGKANYGYTF. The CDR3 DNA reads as TGTGCCAGCTGGGGTAAAGCTAACTATGGCTACACCTTC.

The CDR3 region has the DNA TGTGCCAGCAGTCTGAGAGGGGGGGGACAAGATACGCAGTATTTT. It specifies CASSLRGGGQDTQYF. The rearrangement links TRBV2 to TRBJ2-3, with a possible D match to TRBD2 (7 bases). Per germline, CDR1 SNHLY and CDR2 FYNNEI. V was clipped by 5 bases and J by 5 bases, with 17 bases between them. CDR3 size: 15 residues.